This TCR beta chain is drawn from a study of low-dose radiotherapy and immunotherapy resistance in tumors. Study in general: Treatment of Cohort 2 consisted of 1 Gy per fraction every two weeks, amounting to 13 Gy over 26 weeks. Intravenous ipilimumab 1 mg/kg every six weeks was given with nivolumab 240 mg every two weeks.

Time point denoted: after trial treatment. Treatment meaning: LDRT plus nivolumab, ipilimumab, low-dose cyclophosphamide and aspirin (RACIN trial). This clonotype came up many times. Germline assignment: CDR1 SGHTA and CDR2 FQGNSA. The CDR3 has 16 amino acids. V was shortened by 2 bases and J by 0 bases, with 14 bases between the two germline ends. Gene-specific TRAV and TRBV primers were used for first-strand cDNA, covering alpha and beta chains. TCR amplification used roughly 20 PCR cycles, a constant-region primer and a V-primer adapter. TCRdb re-analysed the reads in MiXCR, keeping a single row per CDR3 protein. This table holds approximately 100,000 distinct CDR3 sequences, under 25% found once.

Sequenced material: PBMCs, taken after low-dose radiotherapy plus immunotherapy. The receptor's source is a male donor with prostate cancer. The chain recombines TRBV7-2 with TRBJ2-7; tentatively, D is TRBD2 (6 bases). For the CDR3, the DNA is TGTGCCAGCAGCTTAAACGGAGGGGTCCCCTCCTACGAGCAGTACTTC. It encodes CASSLNGGVPSYEQYF.